This T cell receptor (beta chain) was recovered during a study of CD8 T cells in ankylosing spondylitis. Study-wide results and caveats: It appeared that ankylosing spondylitis blood was characterized by a TCR beta motif of fewer than 10 highly homologous variants. Matched synovial fluid from ankylosing spondylitis patients was reported to be enriched for disease-linked clones. Peripheral blood samples showed relatively rare disease-linked clones, and these clones were CD8+.

This clonotype has ten or more counts. Its antigen is still unknown. Trimming took 3 bases from V and 3 from J, leaving 11 bases between them. The CDR3 has 14 amino acids. Per the germline V gene, CDR1 is KGHSH and CDR2 is LQKENI. Using quantitative 5'-RACE with molecular barcodes, the authors made TCR beta libraries. TCRdb analysed the 5' RACE reads with MiXCR anew, one entry per CDR3 protein. The sample carries roughly 100,000 distinct CDR3 sequences, about 8% recorded once. The chain employs TRBV18 and TRBJ2-5, with D possibly TRBD2 on 6 matching bases. This receptor was taken from a male donor with ankylosing spondylitis or in good health (not recorded which). What was sequenced was blood, either unsorted or a sorted T cell fraction (not recorded which). CDR3 nucleotides: TGTGCCAGCTCACCCGGGACTCAAGAAGAGACCCAGTACTTC. Translation gives CASSPGTQEETQYF.